The 29 T cell receptor beta chains below all came from one sample that was sequenced in a study of blood T cell repertoires in COVID-19. Data came from immunoSEQ multiplex PCR; TCRdb stores just in-frame clones and leaves some out. The table shows roughly 280,000 clones, with around 90% occurring only once. The sample consisted of peripheral blood. Source of these receptors: a man aged 50 to 60 with acute or convalescent COVID-19.

The chain carries TRBV29-1 and TRBJ2-7; 8 bases agree with TRBD1. Germline V lookup: CDR1 SQVTM, CDR2 ANQGSEA. This CDR3 comprises 14 residues. J was trimmed by 2 bases and V by 6 bases; bases with no gene match: 9. CDR3 DNA: TGCAGCGTCTCTTGGGGGACAGGACCCTACGAGCAGTACTTC. It translates to CSVSWGTGPYEQYF.

J is TRBJ2-3 and V is TRBV3-1 (or the pseudogene TRBV3-2); 8 bases fit TRBD2. Germline CDR1 reads LGHDT; CDR2 reads YNNKEL (reference sequence). The V and J ends lost 4 bases and 1 base, in that order; junction bases with no gene match: 1. The CDR3 spans 14 residues. The CDR3 loop is CASSLRGGTDTQYF. The CDR3 DNA sequence: TGTGCCAGCAGCCTGCGGGGGGGCACAGATACGCAGTATTTT.

The rearrangement joins TRBV6-1 to TRBJ1-4, with D perhaps matching TRBD1 (6 bases). Trimming pared 2 bases from V and 3 bases from J, leaving 13 bases between. CDR3 length equals 16 residues. CDR1 and CDR2 (germline): MNHNS, SASEGT. DNA for the CDR3: TGTGCCAGCAGTGAAAGGGGGGGGGACTCTAATGAAAAACTGTTTTTT. As protein: CASSERGGDSNEKLFF.

This rearrangement joins TRBV5-8 to TRBJ2-7, with TRBD1 identical over 10 bases. Germline V gene data show CDR1 as SGHTS and CDR2 as YDEGEE. Unmatched junction bases numbered 3, after V lost 3 bases and J lost 6 bases. The CDR3 spans 13 residues. Written as DNA, the CDR3 is TGTGCCAGCAGCTGGGACAGGGGATCCGAGCAGTACTTC. This encodes CASSWDRGSEQYF.

The V gene is TRBV7-9, the J gene TRBJ1-2; 12 nucleotides line up with TRBD1. V gave up 5 bases and J gave up 1 base; unmatched junction bases: 5. This CDR3 is 16 amino acids long. Germline loops: CDR1 SEHNR, CDR2 FQNEAQ (reference sequence). CDR3 in amino acids: CASSRGTGGVNYGYTF. The CDR3 DNA sequence: TGTGCCAGCAGCCGAGGGACAGGGGGCGTTAACTATGGCTACACCTTC.

V gene TRBV5-5 combines with J gene TRBJ1-2, with 8 positions matching TRBD1. Trimming at V came to 1 base and at J to 9 bases, leaving 8 bases not matched to a gene. The CDR3 covers 14 residues. Germline loops: CDR1 SGHKS, CDR2 YYEKEE (reference sequence). CDR3 amino acids: CASSLRTTGESYTF. The CDR3 bases are TGTGCCAGCAGCTTGCGAACGACAGGGGAAAGCTACACCTTC.

The V call is TRBV6-5, the J call TRBJ1-3; TRBD1 might be the D (6 bases). Germline V gene data show CDR1 as MNHEY and CDR2 as SVGAGI. The CDR3 runs to 15 residues. Trimming pared 0 bases from V and 2 bases from J, leaving 8 bases between. The CDR3 DNA reads TGTGCCAGCAGTTACTCGTACAGGGCTGGAAACACCATATATTTT. It translates to CASSYSYRAGNTIYF.

The DNA for the CDR3 is TGTGCCAGCAGTCCAATAGGACTAGCGGGGAACACCGGGGAGCTGTTTTTT. This encodes CASSPIGLAGNTGELFF. This chain uses TRBV27 with TRBJ2-2, with 11 bases aligning to TRBD2. This CDR3 contains 17 residues. Germline CDR1 reads MNHEY; CDR2 reads SMNVEV (reference sequence). J lost 1 base, V lost 5 bases, and 6 bases had no gene match.

This chain joins TRBV11-3 and TRBJ2-5, with 7 bases identical to TRBD2. V was pared by 1 base and J by 2 bases, with 4 bases of the junction left unmatched. This CDR3 has 15 amino acids. Germline-derived CDR1 and CDR2 are SGHNT and YENEEA. The DNA for the CDR3 is TGTGCCAGCAGCTTAGTAGCGGGCCCACAAGAGACCCAGTACTTC. Protein sequence: CASSLVAGPQETQYF. The full variable domain, its missing parts supplied by reference TRBV11-3 and TRBJ2-5, is EAGVVQSPRYKIIEKKQPVAFWCNPISGHNTLYWYLQNLGQGPELLIRYENEEAVDDSQLPKDRFSAERLKGVDSTLKIQPAELGDSAVYLCASSLVAGPQETQYFGPGTRLLVL.

The rearrangement links TRBV19 to TRBJ1-1; 8 nucleotides match TRBD1. V gave up 3 bases and J gave up 6 bases; unmatched junction bases: 9. Germline loops: CDR1 LNHDA, CDR2 SQIVND (reference sequence). The CDR3 has 15 amino acids. The CDR3: CASSIGQGRSAEAFF. DNA for the CDR3: TGTGCCAGTAGTATCGGACAGGGAAGAAGCGCTGAAGCTTTCTTT.

The rearrangement links TRBV15 to TRBJ2-1, with TRBD2 matching 12 bases. Germline V CDR1 and CDR2: LNHNV, YYDKDF (reference sequence). J gave up 5 bases and V 0 bases, and 11 bases lay outside the gene matches. This CDR3 is 19 amino acids long. CDR3 DNA sequence: TGTGCCACCAGCAGAGATCTGGCTAGCGGGGGGGCCCCCAACAATGAGCAGTTCTTC. Its protein product is CATSRDLASGGAPNNEQFF.

This clone was seen once. The V and J genes are TRBV11-2 and TRBJ2-6; no clear D gene. The germline gives CDR1 SGHAT, CDR2 FQNNGV. Trimming stripped 1 base from V and 1 base from J, with 5 bases between. The CDR3 has 15 amino acids. The DNA for the CDR3 is TGTGCCAGCAGCTTAGGCAGGTCTGGGGCCAACGTCCTGACTTTC. This translates into CASSLGRSGANVLTF.

The CDR3 is CASNMAPHTGELFF. DNA for the CDR3: TGTGCCAGTAATATGGCCCCGCACACCGGGGAGCTGTTTTTT. The rearrangement links TRBV19 to TRBJ2-2; no firm D call. This CDR3 has 14 amino acids. V lost 7 bases and J 3 bases, leaving 12 bases between the germline ends. Germline V gene sequence: CDR1 LNHDA, CDR2 SQIVND (reference sequence).

This clone was detected only once. This chain joins TRBV7-2 and TRBJ1-2, with a possible D match to TRBD1 (6 bases). Trimming shortened V by 5 bases and J by 8 bases, and 18 bases separated the two germline ends. The CDR3 consists of 14 residues. Germline lookup yields CDR1 SGHTA and CDR2 FQGNSA. CDR3 loop: CASSTGTPRTGYTF. The CDR3 coding sequence is TGTGCCAGCAGCACCGGGACACCCAGGACGGGCTACACCTTC.

This clone has only a few counts. The chain recombines TRBV12-3 or TRBV12-4 with TRBJ2-5; D possibly corresponds to TRBD1 (5 bases). Trimming pared 7 bases from V and 3 bases from J, leaving 12 bases between. The CDR3 extends over 13 amino acids. CDR3 sequence reads: CASTLLGEETQYF. DNA of the CDR3: TGTGCCAGCACCTTGTTAGGGGAAGAGACCCAGTACTTC.

The CDR3 spells CASSREGGTEAFF. The CDR3 DNA is TGTGCCAGCAGTCGGGAGGGTGGCACTGAAGCTTTCTTT. The chain couples TRBV6-5 to TRBJ1-1; D gene uncertain. V was clipped by 5 bases and J by 4 bases, with 11 bases between them. From germline, CDR1 is MNHEY and CDR2 SVGAGI. The CDR3 extends over 13 amino acids.

The rearrangement joins TRBV5-6 to TRBJ1-5, with 9 bases aligning to TRBD1. The CDR3 loop spans 16 amino acids. V shed 1 base, J shed 5 bases, and the junction held 7 bases outside the gene matches. CDR1 is SGHDT and CDR2 is YYEEEE in the germline V gene. CDR3 in amino acids: CASSLWGQGKYQPQHF. In nucleotides, the CDR3 is TGTGCCAGCAGCTTGTGGGGACAGGGTAAATATCAGCCCCAGCATTTT.

This chain uses TRBV9 with TRBJ2-1, with 7 bases that match TRBD1. V trimming: 0 bases; J trimming: 4 bases; junction bases outside the gene matches: 4. The CDR3 is 15 residues long. Germline V CDR1 and CDR2: SGDLS, YYNGEE. CDR3 region: CASSVVSGQYNEQFF. The CDR3 DNA reads TGTGCCAGCAGCGTAGTTTCGGGACAGTACAATGAGCAGTTCTTC.

The rearrangement uses TRBV4-2 and TRBJ2-7; 8 positions agree with TRBD2. With V trimmed by 0 bases and J by 0 bases, 7 bases remained unmatched. From germline, CDR1 is LGHNA and CDR2 YNFKEQ. The CDR3 contains 17 residues. The CDR3 reads CASSQDATRGASYEQYF. The CDR3 DNA is TGTGCCAGCAGCCAAGATGCGACGCGGGGGGCCTCCTACGAGCAGTACTTC.

V is TRBV30 and J is TRBJ1-2, with TRBD1 matching 9 bases. V shed 4 bases, J shed 0 bases, and the junction held 9 bases outside the gene matches. This CDR3 is 16 amino acids long. Germline V gene lookup returns CDR1 GTSNPN and CDR2 SVGIG (reference sequence). The CDR3 reads CAWMPGQGRANYGYTF. For the CDR3, the DNA is TGTGCCTGGATGCCGGGACAGGGTCGGGCTAACTATGGCTACACCTTC.

The chain has TRBV27 and TRBJ2-1; 9 bases align to TRBD1. The CDR3 length is 20 residues. Trimming took 2 bases from V and 5 from J; bases not matched to a gene: 19. Germline V CDR1 and CDR2: MNHEY, SMNVEV (reference sequence). CDR3 DNA: TGTGCCAGCAGTTTAAATTTCGGCGGACAGGGGAGATTGAGGGACAATGAGCAGTTCTTC. Protein product: CASSLNFGGQGRLRDNEQFF.

The chain uses TRBV14 and TRBJ1-1; 7 nucleotides match TRBD1. This CDR3 spans 19 amino acids. The germline V gene has CDR1 SGHDN and CDR2 FVKESK. J gave up 2 bases and V 3 bases, and 18 bases lay outside the gene matches. In DNA, the CDR3 is TGTGCCAGCAGCCAGTCTTTACCGGGACAGATTCTGTTAAACACTGAAGCTTTCTTT. Translation gives CASSQSLPGQILLNTEAFF.

The chain employs TRBV6-6 and TRBJ2-2; TRBD2 matches at 13 bases. CDR1 is MNHNY, CDR2 SVGAGI, per germline (reference sequence). The CDR3 has 16 amino acids. V trimming: 4 bases; J trimming: 11 bases; junction bases outside the gene matches: 10. The CDR3 DNA is TGTGCCAGCAGTTTTCGACTAGCGGGGGGCAACCCAGAGCTGTTTTTT. Residues: CASSFRLAGGNPELFF.

The rearrangement joins TRBV11-2 to TRBJ2-6; D is unresolved. This CDR3 region has 16 residues. CDR1 and CDR2 (germline): SGHAT, FQNNGV. Between the trimmed V and J ends, which lost 1 base and 5 bases, there was a span of 12 bases. The CDR3 bases are TGTGCCAGCAGCTTAGGTTGGGCCCGCCGGGCCAACGTCCTGACTTTC. Translated, it gives CASSLGWARRANVLTF.

The rearrangement links TRBV19 to TRBJ2-1, with TRBD2 matching over 9 bases. V trimming: 3 bases; J trimming: 9 bases; junction bases outside the gene matches: 9. The V gene's germline CDR1 is LNHDA and CDR2 SQIVND (reference sequence). The length of the CDR3 is 15 residues. CDR3 sequence: CASSIQRGEISEQFF. CDR3 nucleotide sequence: TGTGCCAGTAGTATCCAGCGGGGGGAGATTAGTGAGCAGTTCTTC.

This clone was counted between two and nine times. The chain has TRBV11-3 and TRBJ1-1, with 7 positions matching TRBD1. The ends lost 3 bases at V and 11 bases at J; junction bases unmatched: 6. Germline CDR1 and CDR2: SGHNT and YENEEA. The CDR3 runs to 12 residues. The CDR3 is CASSFQGDEAFF. CDR3 sequence (DNA): TGTGCCAGCAGCTTCCAGGGGGATGAGGCTTTCTTT.

The V and J genes are TRBV6-5 and TRBJ2-1, with D maybe TRBD1 (7 bases). V lost 5 bases and J 3 bases, leaving 14 bases between the germline ends. Per the germline V gene, CDR1 is MNHEY and CDR2 is SVGAGI. This CDR3 comprises 15 residues. The CDR3 DNA sequence: TGTGCCAGCAGTACTCAGGGGGGTATCTACAATGAGCAGTTCTTC. Its protein product is CASSTQGGIYNEQFF.

This chain joins TRBV6-5 and TRBJ1-1, with TRBD1 as a possible D gene (5 bases). CDR3 length: 13 amino acids. CDR1 is MNHEY, CDR2 SVGAGI, per germline. The V end was cut by 0 bases, the J end by 8 bases, with 10 bases between. CDR3 sequence reads: CASSYSWGVEAFF. The CDR3 DNA sequence: TGTGCCAGCAGTTACTCCTGGGGGGTAGAAGCTTTCTTT.

The genes are TRBV2 and TRBJ1-3; 7 bases match TRBD1. Germline V lookup: CDR1 SNHLY, CDR2 FYNNEI. The J segment lost 3 bases and the V segment lost 6 bases, leaving 8 bases of the junction unmatched. The CDR3 extends over 15 amino acids. The CDR3 spells CASSLDRAGGNTIYF. The CDR3 region has the DNA TGTGCCAGCAGCCTTGACAGGGCAGGTGGAAACACCATATATTTT.